The 9 T cell receptor beta chains below all came from one sample that was sequenced in a study of OX40 agonist ivuxolimab in advanced cancers. Sequencing was performed with immunoSEQ multiplex PCR; in TCRdb, only in-frame clones are kept and a portion is missing. The table has roughly 36,000 clones, roughly 82% seen once; the top ten hold 21%. The sample consisted of CD4+ or CD8+ T cells sorted from blood, taken in a trial of the OX40 agonist ivuxolimab. The receptors here all came from an adult with an advanced solid tumor such as melanoma, head and neck, liver or kidney cancer.

The CDR3 sequence is CASSSGQFYGYTF. The CDR3 DNA follows: TGTGCCAGCAGTTCGGGACAGTTCTATGGCTACACCTTC. The rearrangement links TRBV28 to TRBJ1-2; TRBD1 agrees at 7 bases. Germline V lookup: CDR1 MDHEN, CDR2 SYDVKM. Germline trimming cut 4 bases from V and 4 bases from J; bases unmatched to any gene: 3. There are 13 residues in the CDR3.

The J gene is TRBJ1-5, the V gene TRBV28; D remains ambiguous. Trimming took off 3 bases at V and 0 bases at J, with 12 bases between the two ends. Germline loops: CDR1 MDHEN, CDR2 SYDVKM. The CDR3 runs 16 residues. The CDR3 region is CASSFADGLSNQPQHF. The CDR3 nucleotides read TGTGCCAGCAGTTTCGCCGACGGACTTAGCAATCAGCCCCAGCATTTT.

The chain has TRBV5-4 and TRBJ2-7; 13 bases line up with TRBD2. With 0 bases clipped from V and 6 bases from J, the junction kept 3 bases outside the gene matches. CDR3 length: 15 residues. The germline V gene encodes CDR1 SGHNT and CDR2 YYREEE (reference sequence). The CDR3 DNA reads TGTGCCAGCAGCTTGGGACTAGCGGGAGGACTCGAGCAGTACTTC. This codes for CASSLGLAGGLEQYF.

V is TRBV30 and J is TRBJ2-7, with D perhaps TRBD2 (7 bases). The V end was cut by 0 bases, the J end by 6 bases, with 12 bases between. The CDR3 runs 13 residues. Germline assignment: CDR1 GTSNPN and CDR2 SVGIG (reference sequence). The CDR3 loop reads CAWSVHREGEQYF. For the CDR3, the DNA is TGTGCCTGGAGTGTACACAGGGAGGGCGAGCAGTACTTC.

The chain is built from TRBV25-1 and TRBJ2-3; 10 nucleotides agree with TRBD2. The CDR3 loop spans 15 amino acids. V shed 5 bases and J 6 bases; nucleotides not matched to a gene: 8. The V gene's germline CDR1 is MGHDK and CDR2 SYGVNS. DNA for the CDR3: TGTGCCAGCAGTCAAAGCGGGGGGGCATTGGATACGCAGTATTTT. Translation gives CASSQSGGALDTQYF.

The chain is built from TRBV7-3 and TRBJ2-1, with TRBD1 as a possible D gene (6 bases). Trimming left V 5 bases short and J 6 bases short, with 17 bases between. CDR3 length equals 15 residues. Per germline, CDR1 SGHTA and CDR2 FQGTGA. The CDR3 DNA is TGTGCCAGCAGCGCGCAGGGGCGGGCTAGCAATGAGCAGTTCTTC. Translating gives CASSAQGRASNEQFF.

The chain employs TRBV7-2 and TRBJ2-1, with TRBD2 matching over 13 bases. J gave up 8 bases and V 5 bases, and 6 bases lay outside the gene matches. In germline, CDR1 is SGHTA, CDR2 FQGNSA. This CDR3 has 15 amino acids. CDR3 region: CASSKGLAGRYEQFF. As DNA, the CDR3 is TGTGCCAGCAGCAAGGGACTAGCGGGAAGGTATGAGCAGTTCTTC.

This clone was observed a few times. The chain is built from TRBV4-1 and TRBJ1-2; weak D call: TRBD1 (6 bases). CDR1 MGHRA and CDR2 YSYEKL come from the germline V gene. The V gene lost 0 bases and the J gene lost 7 bases, with 18 bases spanning the gap. The CDR3 sequence is 16 residues long. CDR3 amino acids: CASSQDGTRGQGGYTF. CDR3 DNA sequence: TGCGCCAGCAGCCAAGACGGGACGCGGGGGCAGGGTGGCTACACCTTC.

The rearrangement links TRBV10-3 to TRBJ2-3; 7 bases are shared with TRBD2. V lost 7 bases, J lost 2 bases, and 6 bases stayed unmatched. The CDR3 length is 14 residues. The germline CDR1 and CDR2 sequences are ENHRY and SYGVKD. The CDR3 reads CAINAAGDTDTQYF. The DNA of the CDR3 is TGTGCCATCAATGCCGCGGGAGACACAGATACGCAGTATTTT.